The source of this TCR beta chain is a study of cytomegalovirus exposure and HLA in healthy donors. Study background: There were 117 million unique TCR beta sequences, drawn from around 180 million T cells, in an earlier analysis. Study-wide results and limits: It was only CMV serostatus that was available as immune exposure information. An observed cluster of highly shared sequence variants was recorded as a likely sequencing artifact.

PCR involved 60 Vbeta and 13 Jbeta primers. TCRdb's copy holds only in-frame clones and misses some; the assay was immunoSEQ multiplex PCR. This sample has about 160,000 clones, with more than 60% found just once. Notes on this clone: No antigen is known for it.

With 7 bases removed from V and 2 bases from J, the gap between germline ends came to 12 bases. This CDR3 is 13 amino acids long. Germline CDR1 reads LGHNT; CDR2 reads FRNRAP. The rearrangement joins TRBV12-5 to TRBJ2-7; tentatively, D is TRBD2 (6 bases). This sequence originates from a woman between 40 and 50 years old in good health and CMV-seropositive. Sequenced material: PBMCs. This CDR3 reads CASVRPGAYEQYF. CDR3 DNA: TGTGCTAGTGTTCGTCCGGGAGCCTACGAGCAGTACTTC.